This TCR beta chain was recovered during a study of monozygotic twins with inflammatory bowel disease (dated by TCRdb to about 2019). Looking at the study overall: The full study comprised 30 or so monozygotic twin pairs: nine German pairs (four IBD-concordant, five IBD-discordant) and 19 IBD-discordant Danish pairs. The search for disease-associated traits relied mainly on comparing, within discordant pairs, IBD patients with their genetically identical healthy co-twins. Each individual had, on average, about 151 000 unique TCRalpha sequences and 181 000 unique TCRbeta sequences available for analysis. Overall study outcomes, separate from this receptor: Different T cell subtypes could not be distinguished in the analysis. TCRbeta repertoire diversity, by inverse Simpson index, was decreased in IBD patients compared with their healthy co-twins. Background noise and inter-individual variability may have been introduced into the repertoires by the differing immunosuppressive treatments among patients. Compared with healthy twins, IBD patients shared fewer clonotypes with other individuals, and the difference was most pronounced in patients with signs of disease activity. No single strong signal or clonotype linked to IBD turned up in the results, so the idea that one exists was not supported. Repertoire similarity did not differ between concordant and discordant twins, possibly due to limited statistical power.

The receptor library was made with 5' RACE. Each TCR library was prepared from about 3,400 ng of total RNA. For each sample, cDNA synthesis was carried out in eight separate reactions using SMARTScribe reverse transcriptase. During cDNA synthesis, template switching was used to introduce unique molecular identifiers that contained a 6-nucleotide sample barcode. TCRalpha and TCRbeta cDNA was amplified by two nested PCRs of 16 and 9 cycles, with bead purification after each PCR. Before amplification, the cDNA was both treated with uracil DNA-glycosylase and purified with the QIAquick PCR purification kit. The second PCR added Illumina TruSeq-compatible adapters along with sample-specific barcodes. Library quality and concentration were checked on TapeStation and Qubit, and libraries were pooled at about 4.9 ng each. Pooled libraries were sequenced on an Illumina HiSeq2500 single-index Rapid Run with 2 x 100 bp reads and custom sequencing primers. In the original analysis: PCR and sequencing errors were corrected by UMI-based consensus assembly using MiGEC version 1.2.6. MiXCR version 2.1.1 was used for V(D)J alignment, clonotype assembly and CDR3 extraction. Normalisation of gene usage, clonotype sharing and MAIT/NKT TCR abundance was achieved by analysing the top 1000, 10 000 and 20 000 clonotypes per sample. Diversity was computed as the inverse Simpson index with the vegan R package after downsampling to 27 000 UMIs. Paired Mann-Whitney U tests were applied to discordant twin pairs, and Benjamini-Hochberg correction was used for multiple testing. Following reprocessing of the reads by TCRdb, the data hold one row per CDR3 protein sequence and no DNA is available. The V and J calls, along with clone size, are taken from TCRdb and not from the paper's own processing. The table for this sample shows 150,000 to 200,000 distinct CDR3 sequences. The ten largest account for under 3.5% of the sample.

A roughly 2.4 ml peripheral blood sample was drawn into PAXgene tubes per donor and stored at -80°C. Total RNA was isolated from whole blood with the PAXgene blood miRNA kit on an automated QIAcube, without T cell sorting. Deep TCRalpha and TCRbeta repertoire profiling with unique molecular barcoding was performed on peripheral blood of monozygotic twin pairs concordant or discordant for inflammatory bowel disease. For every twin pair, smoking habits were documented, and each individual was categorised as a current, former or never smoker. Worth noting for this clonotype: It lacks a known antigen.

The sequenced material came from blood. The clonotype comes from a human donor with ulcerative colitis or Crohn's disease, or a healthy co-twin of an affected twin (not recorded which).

The CDR3 loop reads CSARAPDPIQAPLHF. Recombination joined TRBV20-1 with TRBJ1-6; TCRdb names TRBD1, which stays unverified in the absence of DNA. From the cysteine through the phenylalanine, the CDR3 covers 15 amino acids. DNA was not recorded. CDR1 is given as DFQATT and CDR2 as SNEGSKA, both from the germline V gene (reference sequence).